Each of the 21 T cell receptor beta chains below was sequenced from the same sample in a study of OX40 agonist ivuxolimab in advanced cancers. Produced via immunoSEQ multiplex PCR; TCRdb's table is partial and in-frame only. The profile shows under 60,000 clones, around 90% of them singletons. This material consisted of CD4+ or CD8+ T cells sorted from blood, taken in a trial of the OX40 agonist ivuxolimab. The source is an adult with an advanced solid tumor such as melanoma, head and neck, liver or kidney cancer.

The V and J genes are TRBV6-5 and TRBJ1-1; maybe TRBD1 (5 bases). V dropped 8 bases and J dropped 1 base, with 14 bases sitting between them. The length of the CDR3 is 14 residues. CDR1 is MNHEY and CDR2 is SVGAGI in the germline V gene. CDR3 protein: CASLPTGTNTEAFF. The CDR3 nucleotides are TGTGCCAGCCTTCCTACCGGGACGAACACTGAAGCTTTCTTT.

The chain carries TRBV4-1 and TRBJ1-5; TRBD1 matches 8 bases. The CDR3 spans 19 residues. J gave up 2 bases and V 0 bases, and 12 bases lay outside the gene matches. CDR1 is MGHRA and CDR2 is YSYEKL in the germline V gene. The CDR3 region is CASSQEPGQGPLGNQPQHF. CDR3 bases: TGCGCCAGCAGCCAAGAGCCCGGACAGGGCCCTCTTGGCAATCAGCCCCAGCATTTT.

The genes are TRBV6-1 and TRBJ1-1; D is undetermined. Germline loops: CDR1 MNHNS, CDR2 SASEGT. The CDR3 runs 14 residues. The V end was cut by 3 bases, the J end by 11 bases, with 19 bases between. CDR3 region: CASSDTWTGSLAFF. CDR3 DNA sequence: TGTGCCAGCAGTGACACGTGGACGGGGTCTCTGGCTTTCTTT.

The chain couples TRBV5-8 to TRBJ1-1; D may be TRBD1 (5 bases). The CDR3 runs to 14 residues. V shed 0 bases and J shed 3 bases, with 9 bases lying between them. CDR1 is SGHTS and CDR2 is YDEGEE in the germline V gene. CDR3 sequence (DNA): TGTGCCAGCAGCTTGGTGGAGGGGTACACTGAAGCTTTCTTT. Encoded protein: CASSLVEGYTEAFF.

The chain is built from TRBV28 and TRBJ1-4; D gene unclear. Germline V lookup: CDR1 MDHEN, CDR2 SYDVKM. Trimming left V 2 bases short and J 5 bases short, with 15 bases between. This CDR3 is built from 16 residues. The CDR3 spells CASSLSLLRRNEKLFF. CDR3 nucleotides: TGTGCCAGCAGTTTAAGCTTGTTGAGGAGGAATGAAAAACTGTTTTTT. Combining the CDR3 with reference TRBV28 and TRBJ1-4 gives the whole variable domain DVKVTQSSRYLVKRTGEKVFLECVQDMDHENMFWYRQDPGLGLRLIYFSYDVKMKEKGDIPEGYSVSREKKERFSLILESASTNQTSMYLCASSLSLLRRNEKLFFGSGTQLSVL.

V is TRBV28 and J is TRBJ1-2; no clear D. The CDR3 is 13 amino acids. Germline V gene lookup returns CDR1 MDHEN and CDR2 SYDVKM. V was shortened by 5 bases and J by 4 bases, with 11 bases between the two germline ends. In DNA, the CDR3 is TGTGCCAGCAGTCAAGGTTATACCTATGGCTACACCTTC. Translating it yields CASSQGYTYGYTF.

V usage is TRBV7-8 and J usage is TRBJ2-7, with 7 bases that match TRBD1. The CDR3 totals 14 residues. In germline, CDR1 is SGHVS, CDR2 FQNEAQ. V lost 2 bases and J lost 3; bases outside the gene matches: 4. The CDR3 is CASSLNRGFYEQYF. The CDR3 nucleotides read TGTGCCAGCAGCTTAAACAGGGGATTCTACGAGCAGTACTTC.

This clone turned up a few times. The V gene is TRBV10-1, the J gene TRBJ1-1; D not resolved. This CDR3 spans 11 amino acids. Per the germline V gene, CDR1 is WNHNN and CDR2 is SYGVQD (reference sequence). Trimming left V 3 bases short and J 5 bases short, with 4 bases between. CDR3 residues: CASSDSTEAFF. In DNA form, the CDR3 reads TGCGCCAGCAGTGATAGTACTGAAGCTTTCTTT.

V is TRBV4-2 and J is TRBJ1-5; D not resolved. In germline, CDR1 is LGHNA, CDR2 YNFKEQ. Trimming pared 4 bases from V and 6 bases from J, leaving 13 bases between. The length of the CDR3 is 14 residues. The CDR3 loop is CASSPGPGGQPQHF. CDR3 DNA sequence: TGTGCCAGCAGCCCCGGCCCGGGCGGTCAGCCCCAGCATTTT.

The CDR3 loop reads CASSIDYRPYEQYF. CDR3 nucleotide sequence: TGTGCCAGTAGTATAGACTACAGGCCCTACGAGCAGTACTTC. The rearrangement links TRBV19 to TRBJ2-7; TRBD1 might be the D (5 bases). Germline V lookup: CDR1 LNHDA, CDR2 SQIVND (reference sequence). V lost 0 bases, J lost 2 bases, and 8 bases lay in between. The length of the CDR3 is 14 residues.

The J gene is TRBJ2-7, the V gene TRBV4-2; 9 bases are shared with TRBD1. V was pared by 0 bases and J by 12 bases, with 12 bases of the junction left unmatched. The CDR3 runs 15 residues. Per the germline V gene, CDR1 is LGHNA and CDR2 is YNFKEQ. DNA for the CDR3: TGTGCCAGCAGCCAAGACCTCAAATGGACAGGGGTGGGGTACTTC. This encodes CASSQDLKWTGVGYF.

The genes are TRBV18 and TRBJ2-5; D call uncertain. This CDR3 has 13 residues. Trimming removed 0 bases from V and 4 bases from J, with 6 bases in between. The germline gives CDR1 KGHSH, CDR2 LQKENI. CDR3 residues: CASSPPNIETQYF. In nucleotides, the CDR3 is TGTGCCAGCTCACCACCTAATATAGAGACCCAGTACTTC.

The chain uses TRBV5-4 and TRBJ1-1; the match to TRBD1 covers 8 bases. In germline, CDR1 is SGHNT, CDR2 YYREEE (reference sequence). The ends lost 0 bases at V and 2 bases at J; junction bases unmatched: 3. The CDR3 spans 15 residues. As DNA, the CDR3 is TGTGCCAGCAGCTTGGGAGGACAGGGAAACACTGAAGCTTTCTTT. Protein sequence: CASSLGGQGNTEAFF.

V is TRBV15 and J is TRBJ2-1; D is possibly TRBD2 (5 bases). This CDR3 is 16 amino acids long. Trimming took 1 base from V and 3 from J, leaving 13 bases between them. CDR1 and CDR2 from the germline V gene are LNHNV and YYDKDF (reference sequence). The CDR3: CATSRVQRIDYNEQFF. The CDR3 nucleotides are TGTGCCACCAGCAGAGTTCAGCGGATAGACTACAATGAGCAGTTCTTC.

The rearrangement uses TRBV2 and TRBJ2-2; D not resolved. From germline, CDR1 is SNHLY and CDR2 FYNNEI. Deletions cut 7 bases from V and 4 bases from J, with 10 bases between. The CDR3 contains 13 residues. For the CDR3, the DNA is TGTGCCAGCAAAGTCGACCCCACCGGGGAGCTGTTTTTT. Translated, it gives CASKVDPTGELFF.

The J gene is TRBJ2-3, the V gene TRBV30; 7 bases fit TRBD2. Germline V gene lookup returns CDR1 GTSNPN and CDR2 SVGIG (reference sequence). V shed 6 bases, J shed 2 bases, and the junction held 5 bases outside the gene matches. The CDR3 has 13 residues. CDR3 coding DNA: TGTGCCTGCACTCTAGCGGCCACAGATACGCAGTATTTT. Translated, it gives CACTLAATDTQYF.

The chain uses TRBV30 and TRBJ1-3; D unresolved. The CDR3 totals 16 residues. Trimming took 1 base from V and 0 from J, leaving 13 bases between them. CDR1 GTSNPN and CDR2 SVGIG come from the germline V gene (reference sequence). The CDR3 loop is CAWSGSPSLSGNTIYF. Here the CDR3 DNA reads TGTGCCTGGAGTGGGTCGCCCTCACTCTCTGGAAACACCATATATTTT.

The V call is TRBV10-1, the J call TRBJ2-1; D possibly corresponds to TRBD2 (6 bases). This CDR3 is built from 17 residues. Germline loops: CDR1 WNHNN, CDR2 SYGVQD (reference sequence). Trimming took 2 bases from V and 1 from J, leaving 15 bases between them. CDR3 amino acids: CASSEQAGLRSYNEQFF. CDR3 bases: TGCGCCAGCAGTGAGCAGGCGGGGCTGAGGTCCTACAATGAGCAGTTCTTC.

V gene TRBV30 combines with J gene TRBJ1-6, with D perhaps matching TRBD1 (5 bases). Per the germline V gene, CDR1 is GTSNPN and CDR2 is SVGIG (reference sequence). V lost 4 bases and J 8 bases, leaving 15 bases between the germline ends. The CDR3 contains 14 residues. The DNA for the CDR3 is TGTGCCTGGACCACCTCCGGGACTTATTCACCCCTCCACTTT. Encoded protein: CAWTTSGTYSPLHF.

This chain joins TRBV6-4 and TRBJ1-1; 8 bases map to TRBD1. CDR1 MRHNA and CDR2 SNTAGT come from the germline V gene. CDR3 length equals 14 residues. V lost 4 bases, J lost 6 bases, and 7 bases stayed unmatched. CDR3: CASSAGGAGAEAFF. The DNA for the CDR3 is TGTGCCAGCAGTGCAGGGGGCGCTGGGGCTGAAGCTTTCTTT.

This chain joins TRBV28 and TRBJ1-1; no clear D. The V gene's germline CDR1 is MDHEN and CDR2 SYDVKM. The CDR3 totals 17 residues. The V and J ends lost 1 base and 0 bases respectively, with 15 bases between them. Written as DNA, the CDR3 is TGTGCCAGCAGTTTATCAACCCTGGCCCGCATGAACACTGAAGCTTTCTTT. Its protein product is CASSLSTLARMNTEAFF.